This T cell receptor beta chain stems from a study of blood T cell repertoires in COVID-19 (dated by TCRdb to between 2020 and 2021). Looking at the study overall: Samples covering the acute and convalescent phases of COVID-19 were provided by collaborators in the United States, Italy and Spain. Where available, HLA class I and class II types were taken from metadata supplied by the sample provider and were not determined by assay-based typing. The samples were drawn from two sources: the first 160 participants of the ongoing ImmuneRACE study, and over 1,000 subjects contributed by 6 global collaborators. The material from the prospective study consisted of cDNA or gDNA derived from T cells, B-cell-depleted T cells, or PBMCs. Deeply sampled blood TCRbeta repertoires from subjects exposed to, actively infected with, or recovered from COVID-19 were included in the dataset. Sample metadata almost always included a de-identified subject ID, COVID-19 status, age in years and sex. The repertoires were released in a freely available public database intended as a resource for research on the immune response to SARS-CoV-2.

Relative to germline, V is missing 5 bases and J is missing 1 base, with 4 bases of the junction outside any gene match. The germline V gene yields SGHNT for CDR1 and YENEEA for CDR2. The CDR3, cysteine through phenylalanine, is 16 amino acids long. Only the CDR3 portion is preserved as DNA: 48 bases, with reading frame beginning at the first base. Points the paper makes about the study in general: Clinical and demographic metadata were provided uncurated, with the amount varying by source and participant.

The immunoSEQ Assay, a bias-controlled multiplex PCR, was used to amplify TCRbeta CDR3 regions from genomic DNA. In the authors' own workflow: The number of nucleated cells in each sample was estimated by amplification of reference gene primers within the assay. To quantify the absolute abundance of each unique TCRbeta CDR3 rearrangement, sequence reads were collapsed and filtered. For each sample, productive Simpson clonality was calculated as the square root of Simpson's diversity index across productive rearrangements. The source is immuneACCESS, and TCRdb retained only in-frame sequences with V and J called. Part of the clones is not carried over; for the studies checked, unresolved V genes explain less than half of this, and the remainder is unexplained. For V, J and clone size, that table is used; D and trimming come from the DNA. This sample has approximately 280,000 clones in its table, and nearly 90% of those were observed once. Almost 9.5% of the sample is in the top ten clones.

Whole blood was collected in K2EDTA tubes by collaborating institutions according to the institutions' own protocols. For TCRbeta analysis, collaborators shipped samples in one of three forms: frozen whole blood, isolated PBMCs, or DNA extracted from either of those sample types. Points on this clone: The antigen it recognizes is unknown. Base quality data are lacking; no much larger clone is found one base away.

The sequenced sample consisted of peripheral blood. The chain joins TRBV11-3 to TRBJ1-3; 11 central bases correspond to TRBD1. The TCR was taken from a man younger than 35 with active or convalescent COVID-19. Here the CDR3 is given as CASSRGQGDSGNTIYF. The bases are TGTGCCAGCAGCAGGGGACAGGGGGATTCTGGAAACACCATATATTTT.